A single T cell receptor beta chain is shown here with its context. The antigen remains unidentified. The entry originates in a study of CD4 T cells in relation to SARS-CoV-2 and coronaviruses. Libraries were prepared by immunoSEQ multiplex PCR; TCRdb keeps only in-frame clonotypes and omits some of them. Of more than 20,000 clones in the sample, 74% are singletons; the top ten hold 9.5% to 15%. The study, taken as a whole, reports: Compared with monoreactive clones, crossreactive clones showed significantly weaker SARS-CoV-2 expansion.

CD4+ T cells from unexposed donors were obtained before the COVID-19 pandemic (2011-2018). After about ten days of culture, CD4+ T cells were isolated. Cells permitting, SARS-CoV-2 S/N and four cold-coronavirus spikes were tested on unexposed-donor CD4+ T cells. The sequence was collected from a human donor in good health. The material sequenced was CD4+ T cells from PBMCs, cultured in vitro.

Here the CDR3 DNA reads TGCAGTGCTAGTATCCCACCTTCAGGGGGCCTACAAAACTACGAGCAGTACTTC. Translation: CSASIPPSGGLQNYEQYF. The J gene is TRBJ2-7, the V gene TRBV20-1; 8 nucleotides align to TRBD1. The germline CDR1 and CDR2 sequences are DFQATT and SNEGSKA (reference sequence). This CDR3 has 18 amino acids. The junction had 19 bases not matched to a gene; V was cut back by 3 bases and J by 3 bases.